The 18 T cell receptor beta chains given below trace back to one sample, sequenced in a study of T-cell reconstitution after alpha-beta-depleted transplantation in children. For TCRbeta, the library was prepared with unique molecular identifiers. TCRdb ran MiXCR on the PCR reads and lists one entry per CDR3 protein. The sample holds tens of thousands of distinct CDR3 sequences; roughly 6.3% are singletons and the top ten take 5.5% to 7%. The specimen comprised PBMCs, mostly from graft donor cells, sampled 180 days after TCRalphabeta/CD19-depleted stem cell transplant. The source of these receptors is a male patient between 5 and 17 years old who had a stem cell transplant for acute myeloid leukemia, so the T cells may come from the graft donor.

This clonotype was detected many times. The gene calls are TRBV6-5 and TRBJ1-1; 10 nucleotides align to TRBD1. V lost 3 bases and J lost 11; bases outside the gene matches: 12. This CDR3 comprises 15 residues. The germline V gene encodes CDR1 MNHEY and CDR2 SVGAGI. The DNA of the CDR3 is TGTGCCAGCAGTTATTCCGGGACAGGGGACCGTGGGGCTTTCTTT. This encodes CASSYSGTGDRGAFF.

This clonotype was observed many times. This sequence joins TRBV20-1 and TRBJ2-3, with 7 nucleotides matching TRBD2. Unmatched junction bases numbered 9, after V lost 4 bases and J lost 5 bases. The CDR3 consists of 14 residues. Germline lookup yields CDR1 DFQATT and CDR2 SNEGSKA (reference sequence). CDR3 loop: CSAIAGAVQDTQYF. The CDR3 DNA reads TGCAGTGCTATAGCGGGTGCCGTCCAAGATACGCAGTATTTT.

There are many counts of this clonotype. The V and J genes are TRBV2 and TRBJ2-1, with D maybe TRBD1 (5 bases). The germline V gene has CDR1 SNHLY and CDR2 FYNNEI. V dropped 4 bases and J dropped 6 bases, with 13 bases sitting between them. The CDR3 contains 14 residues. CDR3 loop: CASSGGHASNEQFF. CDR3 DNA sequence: TGTGCCAGCAGTGGGGGCCACGCTTCCAATGAGCAGTTCTTC.

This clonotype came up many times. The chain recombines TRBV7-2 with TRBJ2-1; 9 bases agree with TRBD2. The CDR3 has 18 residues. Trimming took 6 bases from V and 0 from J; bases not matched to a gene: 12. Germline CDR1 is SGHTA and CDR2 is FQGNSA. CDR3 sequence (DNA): TGTGCCAGCAGGTTCCCTACAGCGGGAGGCCCCTCCTACAATGAGCAGTTCTTC. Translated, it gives CASRFPTAGGPSYNEQFF. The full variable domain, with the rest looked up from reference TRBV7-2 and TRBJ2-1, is GAGVSQSPSNKVTEKGKDVELRCDPISGHTALYWYRQSLGQGLEFLIYFQGNSAPDKSGLPSDRFSAERTGGSVSTLTIQRTQQEDSAVYLCASRFPTAGGPSYNEQFFGPGTRLTVL.

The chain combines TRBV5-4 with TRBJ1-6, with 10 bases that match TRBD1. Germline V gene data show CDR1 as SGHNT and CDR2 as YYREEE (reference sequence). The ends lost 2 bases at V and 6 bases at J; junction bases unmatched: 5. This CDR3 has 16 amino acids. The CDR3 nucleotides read TGTGCCAGCAGCTTTCGGACAGGGGGAGGTAATTCACCCCTCCACTTT. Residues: CASSFRTGGGNSPLHF.

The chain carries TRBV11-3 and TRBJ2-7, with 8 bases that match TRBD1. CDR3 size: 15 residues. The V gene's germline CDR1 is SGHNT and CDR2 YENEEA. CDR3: CGSSLGGTGVNEQYF. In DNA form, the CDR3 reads TGTGGGAGCAGCTTAGGGGGGACAGGCGTCAACGAGCAGTACTTC.

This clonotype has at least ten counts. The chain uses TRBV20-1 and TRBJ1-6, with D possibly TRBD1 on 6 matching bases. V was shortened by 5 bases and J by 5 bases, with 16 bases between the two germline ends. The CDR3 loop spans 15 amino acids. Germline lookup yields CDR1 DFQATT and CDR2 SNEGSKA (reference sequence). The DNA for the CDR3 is TGCAGTGCTCCAGACAGGCATAGAGATAATTCACCCCTCCACTTT. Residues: CSAPDRHRDNSPLHF.

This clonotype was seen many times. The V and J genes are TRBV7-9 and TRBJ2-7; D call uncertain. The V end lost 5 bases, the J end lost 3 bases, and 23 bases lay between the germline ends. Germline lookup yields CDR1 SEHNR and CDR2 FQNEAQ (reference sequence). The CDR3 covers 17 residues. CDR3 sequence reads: CASSPGHFRPLVYEQYF. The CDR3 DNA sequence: TGTGCCAGCAGCCCGGGTCACTTTCGCCCTTTAGTCTACGAGCAGTACTTC.

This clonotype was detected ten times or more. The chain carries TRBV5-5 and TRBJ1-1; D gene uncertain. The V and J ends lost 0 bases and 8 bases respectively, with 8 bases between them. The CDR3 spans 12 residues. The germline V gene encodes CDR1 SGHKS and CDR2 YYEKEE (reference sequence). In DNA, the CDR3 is TGTGCCAGCAGCTTGGGGGTAGGAGAAGCTTTCTTT. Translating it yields CASSLGVGEAFF.

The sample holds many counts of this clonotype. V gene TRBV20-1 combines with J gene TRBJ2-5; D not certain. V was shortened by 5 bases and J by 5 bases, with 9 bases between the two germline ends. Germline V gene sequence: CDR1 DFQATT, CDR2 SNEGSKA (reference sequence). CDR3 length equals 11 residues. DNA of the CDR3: TGCAGTGCTCCTCAAGGGGAGACCCAGTACTTC. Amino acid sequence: CSAPQGETQYF.

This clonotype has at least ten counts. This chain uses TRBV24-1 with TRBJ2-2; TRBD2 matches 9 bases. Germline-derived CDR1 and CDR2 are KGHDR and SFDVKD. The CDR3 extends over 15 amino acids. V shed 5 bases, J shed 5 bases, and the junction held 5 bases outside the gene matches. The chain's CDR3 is CATSGPGLATGELFF. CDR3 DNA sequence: TGTGCCACCAGTGGGCCGGGACTAGCAACCGGGGAGCTGTTTTTT.

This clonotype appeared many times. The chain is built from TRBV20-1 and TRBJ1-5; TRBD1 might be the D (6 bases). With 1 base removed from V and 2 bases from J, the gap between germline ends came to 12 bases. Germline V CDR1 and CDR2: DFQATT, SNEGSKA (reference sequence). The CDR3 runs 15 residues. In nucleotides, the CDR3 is TGCAGTGCTAGAGCAAGGGGGGTTGGCAATCAGCCCCAGCATTTT. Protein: CSARARGVGNQPQHF.

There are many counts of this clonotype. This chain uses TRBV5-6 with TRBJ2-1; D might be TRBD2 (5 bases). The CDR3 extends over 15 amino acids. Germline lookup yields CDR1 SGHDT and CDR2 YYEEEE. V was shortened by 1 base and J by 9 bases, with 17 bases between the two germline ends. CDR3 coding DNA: TGTGCCAGCAGCTTGCATTCACTAGATAATAGTGAGCAGTTCTTC. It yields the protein CASSLHSLDNSEQFF.

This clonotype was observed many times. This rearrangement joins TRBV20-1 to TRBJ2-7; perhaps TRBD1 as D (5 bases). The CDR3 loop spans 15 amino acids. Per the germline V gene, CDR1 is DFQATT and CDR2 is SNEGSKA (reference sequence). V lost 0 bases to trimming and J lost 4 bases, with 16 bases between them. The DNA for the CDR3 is TGCAGTGCTAGAGATCGAAGGGGTATGACTTACGAGCAGTACTTC. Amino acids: CSARDRRGMTYEQYF.

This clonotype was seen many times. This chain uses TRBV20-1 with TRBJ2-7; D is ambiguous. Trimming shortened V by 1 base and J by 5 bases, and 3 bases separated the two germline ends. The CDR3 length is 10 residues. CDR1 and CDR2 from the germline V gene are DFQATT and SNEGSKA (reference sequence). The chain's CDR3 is CSARGHEQYF. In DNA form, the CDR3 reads TGCAGTGCTAGAGGCCACGAGCAGTACTTC.

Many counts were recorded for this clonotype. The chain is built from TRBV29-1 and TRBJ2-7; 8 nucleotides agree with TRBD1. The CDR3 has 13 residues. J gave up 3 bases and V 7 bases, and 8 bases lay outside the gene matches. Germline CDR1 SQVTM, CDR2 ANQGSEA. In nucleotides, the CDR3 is TGCAGCGCCGGACAGGGCGTTCGCTACGAGCAGTACTTC. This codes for CSAGQGVRYEQYF.

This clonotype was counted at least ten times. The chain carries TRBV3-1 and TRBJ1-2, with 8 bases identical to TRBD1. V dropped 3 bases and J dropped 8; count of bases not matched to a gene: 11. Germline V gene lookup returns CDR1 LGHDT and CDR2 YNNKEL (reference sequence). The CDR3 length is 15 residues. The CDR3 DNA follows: TGTGCCAGCAGCCAGGCCGGACAGGGCGGTAGAGGCTACACCTTC. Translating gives CASSQAGQGGRGYTF.

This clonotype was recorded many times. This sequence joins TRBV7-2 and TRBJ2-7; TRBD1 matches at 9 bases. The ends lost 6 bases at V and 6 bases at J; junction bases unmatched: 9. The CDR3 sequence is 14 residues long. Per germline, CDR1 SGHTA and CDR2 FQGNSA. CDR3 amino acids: CASSIPGQGREQYF. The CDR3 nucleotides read TGTGCCAGCAGTATACCGGGACAGGGCCGCGAGCAGTACTTC.